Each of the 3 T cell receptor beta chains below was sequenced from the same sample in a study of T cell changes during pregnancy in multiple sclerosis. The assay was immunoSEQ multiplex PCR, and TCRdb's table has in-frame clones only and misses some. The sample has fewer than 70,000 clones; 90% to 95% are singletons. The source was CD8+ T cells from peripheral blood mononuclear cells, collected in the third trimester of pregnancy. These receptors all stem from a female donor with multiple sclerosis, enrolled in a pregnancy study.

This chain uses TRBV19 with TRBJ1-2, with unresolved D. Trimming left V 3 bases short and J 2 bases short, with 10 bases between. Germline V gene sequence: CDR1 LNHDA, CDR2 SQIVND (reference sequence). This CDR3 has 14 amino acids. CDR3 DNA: TGTGCCAGTAGTATTTTCGGGGTGAACTATGGCTACACCTTC. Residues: CASSIFGVNYGYTF. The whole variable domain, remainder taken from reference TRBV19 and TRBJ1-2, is DGGITQSPKYLFRKEGQNVTLSCEQNLNHDAMYWYRQDPGQGLRLIYYSQIVNDFQKGDIAEGYSVSREKKESFPLTVTSAQKNPTAFYLCASSIFGVNYGYTFGSGTRLTVV.

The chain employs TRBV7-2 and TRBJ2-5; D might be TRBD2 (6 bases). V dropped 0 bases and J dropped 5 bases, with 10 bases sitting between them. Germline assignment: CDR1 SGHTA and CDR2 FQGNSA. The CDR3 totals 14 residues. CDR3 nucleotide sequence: TGTGCCAGCAGCTTAGCGGAGGGATACGAGACCCAGTACTTC. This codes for CASSLAEGYETQYF.

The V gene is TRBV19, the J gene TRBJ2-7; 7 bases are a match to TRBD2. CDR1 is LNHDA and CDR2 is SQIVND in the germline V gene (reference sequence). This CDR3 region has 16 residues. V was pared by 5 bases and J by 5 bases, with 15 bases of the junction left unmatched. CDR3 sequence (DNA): TGTGCCAGTAGTGACCGGGATGCTTTAAGCGGGGACGAGCAGTACTTC. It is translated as CASSDRDALSGDEQYF.